Listed below are T cell receptor beta chains from one sample, sequenced in a study of somatic mutations in T cells in chronic GVHD. TCRdb keeps only in-frame clones here, not all; method: immunoSEQ multiplex PCR. The sample contains approximately 14,000 clones, roughly 75% of which appear only once. The sample taken for sequencing was Vbeta20-negative CD4+ T cells from blood. The receptors shown here come from a male patient aged 50 to 60 with chronic graft-versus-host disease. These T cells may partly come from the graft donor. Both conserved end residues are part of each CDR3. Each record gives: CDR3 length, V gene, D gene, J gene, clone size, CDR3 protein, CDR3 DNA. D genes are given only for firm matches. Clone size appears in some rows only: once, few, many, or a class for an expanded clone.

>13|TRBV7-9|NA|TRBJ1-1|NA
CASSPFRSTEAFF
TGTGCCAGCAGTCCATTTCGGAGCACTGAAGCTTTCTTT
>14|TRBV7-2|TRBD1|TRBJ2-7|NA
CASSRDRSSYEQYF
TGTGCCAGCAGCCGGGACAGGAGCTCCTACGAGCAGTACTTC
>15|TRBV19|NA|TRBJ1-1|NA
CASSPEGAMNTEAFF
TGTGCCAGTAGTCCCGAAGGGGCCATGAACACTGAAGCTTTCTTT
>16|TRBV4-2|NA|TRBJ2-2|NA
CASSQASRANTGELFF
TGTGCCAGCAGCCAAGCAAGCAGGGCCAACACCGGGGAGCTGTTTTTT
>15|TRBV6-5|TRBD1|TRBJ2-7|NA
CASSYDRGRTYEQYF
TGTGCCAGCAGTTACGACAGGGGGCGGACCTACGAGCAGTACTTC
>14|TRBV2|NA|TRBJ2-2|NA
CASREGQNTGELFF
TGTGCCAGCAGAGAGGGACAGAACACCGGGGAGCTGTTTTTT
>14|TRBV4-1|NA|TRBJ2-3|NA
CASSQQEGTDTQYF
TGCGCCAGCAGCCAACAGGAGGGCACAGATACGCAGTATTTT
>15|TRBV19|TRBD1|TRBJ2-7|NA
CASSWDSQTSYEQYF
TGTGCCAGTAGTTGGGACAGCCAAACTTCCTACGAGCAGTACTTC
>14|TRBV7-3|NA|TRBJ1-2|once
CASSPRGGAYGYTF
TGTGCCAGCAGCCCCCGGGGGGGGGCCTATGGCTACACCTTC
>15|TRBV2|TRBD1|TRBJ2-3|NA
CASTGGQGAQDTQYF
TGTGCCAGCACCGGGGGACAGGGGGCGCAAGATACGCAGTATTTT
>13|TRBV11-2|NA|TRBJ2-5|once
CASSRTVQETQYF
TGTGCCAGCAGCCGGACAGTGCAAGAGACCCAGTACTTC
>16|TRBV5-4|NA|TRBJ2-5|NA
CASSSTRGASQETQYF
TGTGCCAGCAGCTCCACCCGGGGGGCCAGTCAAGAGACCCAGTACTTC
>15|TRBV7-9|NA|TRBJ1-4|NA
CASSIGGGANEKLFF
TGTGCCAGCAGCATAGGAGGAGGGGCTAATGAAAAACTGTTTTTT
>13|TRBV28|TRBD1|TRBJ1-4|NA
CASQGTDHEKLFF
TGTGCCAGCCAAGGGACAGACCATGAAAAACTGTTTTTT
>12|TRBV29-1|NA|TRBJ1-3|NA
CSAKLGEDTIYF
TGCAGCGCTAAGCTGGGGGAGGACACCATATATTTT
>12|TRBV29-1|TRBD2|TRBJ2-1|NA
CTGLAGGREQFF
TGCACCGGACTAGCGGGGGGGCGTGAGCAGTTCTTC
>18|TRBV7-2|NA|TRBJ2-2|NA
CASSYPQPAGANTGELFF
TGTGCCAGCAGCTACCCTCAACCGGCAGGTGCGAACACCGGGGAGCTGTTTTTT
>15|TRBV7-2|NA|TRBJ2-7|NA
CASSPGVAVTYEQYF
TGTGCCAGCAGCCCCGGGGTAGCGGTTACCTACGAGCAGTACTTC
>12|TRBV10-3|NA|TRBJ1-5|NA
CAISDRNQPQHF
TGTGCCATCAGTGACAGAAATCAGCCCCAGCATTTT
>15|TRBV5-6|NA|TRBJ2-2|few
CASSLDGGRTGELFF
TGTGCCAGCAGCCTTGATGGGGGCAGGACCGGGGAGCTGTTTTTT
>16|TRBV15|NA|TRBJ2-1|NA
CATSRGSLETRAEQFF
TGTGCCACCAGCAGAGGGTCTTTAGAGACCCGAGCGGAGCAGTTCTTC
>16|TRBV7-9|NA|TRBJ2-3|NA
CASSLVGGGRADTQYF
TGTGCCAGCAGCTTAGTGGGAGGAGGGCGCGCAGATACGCAGTATTTT